Listed below are T cell receptor beta chains from one sample, sequenced in a study of T cell responses to AZD1222 COVID-19 vaccine. Sequenced by immunoSEQ multiplex PCR; TCRdb stores in-frame clones only, minus some. The table lists around 130,000 clones, more than 70% of them singletons, with approximately 12% in the top ten. Here the sequenced sample was peripheral blood, taken on day 0 of AZD1222 vaccination. These receptor sequences come from an adult in good health. Both conserved end residues are part of each CDR3. D genes are given only for firm matches. Expanded clones are given a class, and other clones once, few, many or no size at all.

J gene: TRBJ1-1
V gene: TRBV6-5
clone size: NA
D gene: NA
CDR3 DNA: TGTGCCAGCAGTTTCCGAGGGGGAAGCACTGAAGCTTTCTTT
CDR3 protein: CASSFRGGSTEAFF

J gene: TRBJ1-4
V gene: TRBV6-5
clone size: NA
D gene: TRBD1
CDR3 DNA: TGTGCCAGCAGTTCCAGGACAGGGGACGAAAAACTGTTTTTT
CDR3 protein: CASSSRTGDEKLFF

J gene: TRBJ2-5
V gene: TRBV11-3
clone size: NA
D gene: NA
CDR3 DNA: TGTGCCAGCAGCACGACACGGGGAGAGACCCAGTACTTC
CDR3 protein: CASSTTRGETQYF

J gene: TRBJ2-5
V gene: TRBV9
clone size: NA
D gene: NA
CDR3 DNA: TGTGCCAGCAGCCATTCCGAGACCCAGTACTTC
CDR3 protein: CASSHSETQYF

J gene: TRBJ1-2
V gene: TRBV7-2
clone size: NA
D gene: TRBD1
CDR3 DNA: TGTGCCAGCAGCTCACGGACAGGGAGTATGTCTGGCTACACCTTC
CDR3 protein: CASSSRTGSMSGYTF

J gene: TRBJ1-4
V gene: TRBV11-2
clone size: NA
D gene: NA
CDR3 DNA: TGTGCCAGCAGCTTAGTTCCAGGGTCTAATGAAAAACTGTTTTTT
CDR3 protein: CASSLVPGSNEKLFF

J gene: TRBJ2-7
V gene: TRBV2
clone size: NA
D gene: TRBD2
CDR3 DNA: TGTGCCAGCAGTCCGGGTCCAGCGGGAGGGGTGCAGTACTTC
CDR3 protein: CASSPGPAGGVQYF

J gene: TRBJ2-7
V gene: TRBV5-1
clone size: NA
D gene: NA
CDR3 DNA: TGCGCCAGCAGCTTGCGTGCCTCCAGCTCCTACGAGCAGTACTTC
CDR3 protein: CASSLRASSSYEQYF

J gene: TRBJ2-3
V gene: TRBV3-1/TRBV3-2
clone size: NA
D gene: NA
CDR3 DNA: TGTGCCAGCAGCAATCCAGCGGGCCGCACAGATACGCAGTATTTT
CDR3 protein: CASSNPAGRTDTQYF

J gene: TRBJ2-7
V gene: TRBV13
clone size: few
D gene: TRBD1
CDR3 DNA: TGTGCCAGCAGCTCACGCCGGGACAGCGAGCAGTACTTC
CDR3 protein: CASSSRRDSEQYF

J gene: TRBJ2-1
V gene: TRBV30
clone size: NA
D gene: TRBD1
CDR3 DNA: TGTGCCTGGAGGACAGGGTCGGCTGAGCAGTTCTTC
CDR3 protein: CAWRTGSAEQFF

J gene: TRBJ2-7
V gene: TRBV27
clone size: NA
D gene: NA
CDR3 DNA: TGTGCCAGCAGTTTTTGGGGGGGCCCCGGGGGCGAGCAGTACTTC
CDR3 protein: CASSFWGGPGGEQYF

J gene: TRBJ1-4
V gene: TRBV2
clone size: NA
D gene: TRBD1
CDR3 DNA: TGTGCCAGCTCCACAGGGGGGGAAAAACTGTTTTTT
CDR3 protein: CASSTGGEKLFF

J gene: TRBJ2-6
V gene: TRBV5-6
clone size: NA
D gene: NA
CDR3 DNA: TGTGCCAGCAGCCTCCGTCACTCTGGGGCCAACGTCCTGACTTTC
CDR3 protein: CASSLRHSGANVLTF

J gene: TRBJ2-7
V gene: TRBV27
clone size: NA
D gene: NA
CDR3 DNA: TGTGCCAGCAGTGCCCGGGACGGCGGCTCCTACGAGCAGTACTTC
CDR3 protein: CASSARDGGSYEQYF

J gene: TRBJ2-1
V gene: TRBV5-1
clone size: NA
D gene: NA
CDR3 DNA: TGCGCCAGCAGCCCGGGCGTCAGGGCCTCCTACAATGAGCAGTTCTTC
CDR3 protein: CASSPGVRASYNEQFF

J gene: TRBJ1-1
V gene: TRBV9
clone size: NA
D gene: TRBD1
CDR3 DNA: TGTGCCAGCAGCGTAGCGCAGGGGGCCACTGAAGCTTTCTTT
CDR3 protein: CASSVAQGATEAFF

J gene: TRBJ1-4
V gene: TRBV6-1
clone size: once
D gene: NA
CDR3 DNA: TGTGCCAGCAGTGACCGGGGGGGAAATGAAAAACTGTTTTTT
CDR3 protein: CASSDRGGNEKLFF

J gene: TRBJ2-2
V gene: TRBV2
clone size: NA
D gene: NA
CDR3 DNA: TGTGCCAGCAGCGGACAGAGCGCGAACACCGGGGAGCTGTTTTTT
CDR3 protein: CASSGQSANTGELFF

J gene: TRBJ1-6
V gene: TRBV9
clone size: few
D gene: NA
CDR3 DNA: TGTGCCAGCAGCGTAGGGCCTAATTCACCCCTCCACTTT
CDR3 protein: CASSVGPNSPLHF

J gene: TRBJ2-1
V gene: TRBV29-1
clone size: NA
D gene: NA
CDR3 DNA: TGCAGCGTTGAAGGTATTCGGGTAAAAGACTACAATGAGCAGTTCTTC
CDR3 protein: CSVEGIRVKDYNEQFF

J gene: TRBJ2-7
V gene: TRBV7-9
clone size: once
D gene: NA
CDR3 DNA: TGTGCCAGCAGCTCCAGGGGAGGACTAGAGGGGAGCGAGCAGTACTTC
CDR3 protein: CASSSRGGLEGSEQYF

J gene: TRBJ2-1
V gene: TRBV9
clone size: NA
D gene: NA
CDR3 DNA: TGTGCCAGCTCCCTGGCGGACAATGAGCAGTTCTTC
CDR3 protein: CASSLADNEQFF

J gene: TRBJ1-2
V gene: TRBV19
clone size: NA
D gene: TRBD1
CDR3 DNA: TGTGCCAGTGCGGGACAGGGAGGAAATGGCTACACCTTC
CDR3 protein: CASAGQGGNGYTF

J gene: TRBJ1-6
V gene: TRBV27
clone size: NA
D gene: NA
CDR3 DNA: TGTGCCAGCAGTTTAAACCGGGACTCCTATAATTCACCCCTCCACTTT
CDR3 protein: CASSLNRDSYNSPLHF

J gene: TRBJ1-1
V gene: TRBV7-9
clone size: NA
D gene: NA
CDR3 DNA: TGTGCCAGCAGCTTAGGTCCCCTGAACACTGAAGCTTTCTTT
CDR3 protein: CASSLGPLNTEAFF

J gene: TRBJ2-1
V gene: TRBV5-1
clone size: NA
D gene: TRBD2
CDR3 DNA: TGCGCCAGCAGCGGACCTCTAGCGGGGGTCCGCAATGAGCAGTTCTTC
CDR3 protein: CASSGPLAGVRNEQFF

J gene: TRBJ1-4
V gene: TRBV11-2
clone size: NA
D gene: TRBD1
CDR3 DNA: TGTGCCAGCAGCTATTTGGGGCTGACAGGGGCAAAACTGTTTTTT
CDR3 protein: CASSYLGLTGAKLFF

J gene: TRBJ2-6
V gene: TRBV24-1
clone size: NA
D gene: TRBD1
CDR3 DNA: TGTGCCACCAGTTCGGACAGGCTCGACCTTGGGGCCAACGTCCTGACTTTC
CDR3 protein: CATSSDRLDLGANVLTF

J gene: TRBJ2-2
V gene: TRBV10-3
clone size: NA
D gene: TRBD2
CDR3 DNA: TGTGCCATCAGTGCTAGCGGATACACCGGGGAGCTGTTTTTT
CDR3 protein: CAISASGYTGELFF

J gene: TRBJ2-2
V gene: TRBV5-1
clone size: NA
D gene: TRBD2
CDR3 DNA: TGCGCCAGCAGCTTGGGGGCTAGCGGGAGGAACACCGGGGAGCTGTTTTTT
CDR3 protein: CASSLGASGRNTGELFF

J gene: TRBJ1-5
V gene: TRBV7-9
clone size: NA
D gene: NA
CDR3 DNA: TGTGCCAGCAGCTCCGGCAATCAGCCCCAGCATTTT
CDR3 protein: CASSSGNQPQHF

J gene: TRBJ2-1
V gene: TRBV5-8
clone size: NA
D gene: TRBD2
CDR3 DNA: TGTGCCAGCAGCTTGACTAGCGGAGCGGGCCCCAGAGGGAGTGAGCAGTTCTTC
CDR3 protein: CASSLTSGAGPRGSEQFF

J gene: TRBJ2-1
V gene: TRBV18
clone size: NA
D gene: TRBD2
CDR3 DNA: TGTGCCAGCTCACCTCCCTCTAGCGGGGTCGACAATGAGCAGTTCTTC
CDR3 protein: CASSPPSSGVDNEQFF

J gene: TRBJ1-6
V gene: TRBV3-1/TRBV3-2
clone size: NA
D gene: TRBD1
CDR3 DNA: TGTGCCAGCAGCGTTACAGGGGACCTCCTCCACTTT
CDR3 protein: CASSVTGDLLHF

J gene: TRBJ1-2
V gene: TRBV27
clone size: NA
D gene: NA
CDR3 DNA: TGTGCCAGCAGTCTAAACGACCAGGGGACAAAAGGCTACACCTTC
CDR3 protein: CASSLNDQGTKGYTF

J gene: TRBJ1-6
V gene: TRBV6-6
clone size: NA
D gene: TRBD1
CDR3 DNA: TGTGCCAGCAGTGCCGGGACAGGGGGATATTCACCCCTCCACTTT
CDR3 protein: CASSAGTGGYSPLHF

J gene: TRBJ1-2
V gene: TRBV27
clone size: NA
D gene: NA
CDR3 DNA: TGTGCCAGCAGTCCGGGGGGCCTCCTTGGCTACACCTTC
CDR3 protein: CASSPGGLLGYTF

J gene: TRBJ1-4
V gene: TRBV25-1
clone size: NA
D gene: NA
CDR3 DNA: TGTGCCTGCTCGGGTAATGAAAAACTGTTTTTT
CDR3 protein: CACSGNEKLFF

J gene: TRBJ1-3
V gene: TRBV21-1
clone size: NA
D gene: NA
CDR3 DNA: TGTGCCAGCAGCCTGGGGGGGCGATCTGGAAACACCATATATTTT
CDR3 protein: CASSLGGRSGNTIYF

J gene: TRBJ2-3
V gene: TRBV2
clone size: NA
D gene: NA
CDR3 DNA: TGTGCCAGCAGGGCTATGACTGCAGATACGCAGTATTTT
CDR3 protein: CASRAMTADTQYF

J gene: TRBJ1-3
V gene: TRBV6-5
clone size: NA
D gene: TRBD1
CDR3 DNA: TGTGCCAGCAGTTACCCGGACAGGGCTGGAAACACCATATATTTT
CDR3 protein: CASSYPDRAGNTIYF

J gene: TRBJ2-7
V gene: TRBV18
clone size: NA
D gene: NA
CDR3 DNA: TGTGCCAGCTCACCACCGGGAGGAACCTACGAGCAGTACTTC
CDR3 protein: CASSPPGGTYEQYF

J gene: TRBJ1-3
V gene: TRBV7-3
clone size: NA
D gene: NA
CDR3 DNA: TGTGCCAGCAGCTTGGACAGTCGTGGGAACACCATATATTTT
CDR3 protein: CASSLDSRGNTIYF

J gene: TRBJ2-3
V gene: TRBV11-2
clone size: NA
D gene: TRBD2
CDR3 DNA: TGTGCCAGCAGCTATAGCGGGAGGGCCGGTGATACGCAGTATTTT
CDR3 protein: CASSYSGRAGDTQYF

J gene: TRBJ2-7
V gene: TRBV19
clone size: NA
D gene: NA
CDR3 DNA: TGTGCCAGTAGTACCCTTTATGGGGCGCCCTACGAGCAGTACTTC
CDR3 protein: CASSTLYGAPYEQYF

J gene: TRBJ1-1
V gene: TRBV18
clone size: NA
D gene: TRBD1
CDR3 DNA: TGTGCCAGCTCATCTGGACAGGACACTGAAGCTTTCTTT
CDR3 protein: CASSSGQDTEAFF

J gene: TRBJ2-2
V gene: TRBV5-6
clone size: NA
D gene: TRBD2
CDR3 DNA: TGTGCCAGCAGCCTGCTGCGGGGGGGCCGCACCGGGGAGCTGTTTTTT
CDR3 protein: CASSLLRGGRTGELFF

J gene: TRBJ1-1
V gene: TRBV27
clone size: NA
D gene: NA
CDR3 DNA: TGTGCCAGCGGGGAGGGGTTGGGCACTGAAGCTTTCTTT
CDR3 protein: CASGEGLGTEAFF

J gene: TRBJ1-2
V gene: TRBV7-9
clone size: NA
D gene: NA
CDR3 DNA: TGTGCCAGCAGTAAAACCGGGAACTATGGCTACACCTTC
CDR3 protein: CASSKTGNYGYTF

J gene: TRBJ2-1
V gene: TRBV18
clone size: few
D gene: NA
CDR3 DNA: TGTGCCAGCTCACCACCGGGGGACAAGTACAATGAGCAGTTCTTC
CDR3 protein: CASSPPGDKYNEQFF

J gene: TRBJ1-4
V gene: TRBV28
clone size: NA
D gene: TRBD1
CDR3 DNA: TGTGCCAGCAGTCAGGGGGGGACGGGGCGCGAAAAACTGTTTTTT
CDR3 protein: CASSQGGTGREKLFF

J gene: TRBJ2-1
V gene: TRBV27
clone size: NA
D gene: TRBD2
CDR3 DNA: TGTGCCAGCAGTCCGGGACTAGCGGGGGGGCCGTATGAGCAGTTCTTC
CDR3 protein: CASSPGLAGGPYEQFF

J gene: TRBJ1-1
V gene: TRBV6-5
clone size: NA
D gene: NA
CDR3 DNA: TGTGCCAGCACTCAGAGGGGGGACACTGAAGCTTTCTTT
CDR3 protein: CASTQRGDTEAFF

J gene: TRBJ1-1
V gene: TRBV18
clone size: NA
D gene: TRBD1
CDR3 DNA: TGTGCCAGCTCACCACGGGGGACAGGGTTTGAAGCTTTCTTT
CDR3 protein: CASSPRGTGFEAFF

J gene: TRBJ1-2
V gene: TRBV28
clone size: NA
D gene: NA
CDR3 DNA: TGTGCCAGCAGTTTAGGGGGCGGGGGCGGTAACTATGGCTACACCTTC
CDR3 protein: CASSLGGGGGNYGYTF

J gene: TRBJ1-3
V gene: TRBV10-3
clone size: NA
D gene: NA
CDR3 DNA: TGTGCCATCAGAAGGACTCTGCTAAGCTCTGGAAACACCATATATTTT
CDR3 protein: CAIRRTLLSSGNTIYF

J gene: TRBJ1-1
V gene: TRBV7-8
clone size: NA
D gene: NA
CDR3 DNA: TGTGCCAGCAGCGGAGAAGGGGGCACTGAAGCTTTCTTT
CDR3 protein: CASSGEGGTEAFF